These 10 T cell receptor beta chains originate from one sample sequenced in a study of shared clonotypes between healthy human individuals. Libraries were prepared by immunoSEQ multiplex PCR; TCRdb keeps only in-frame clonotypes and omits some of them. The table records under 750,000 clones, over 55% of them present only once. Sequencing was done on a sample of memory CD4+ T cells sorted from blood. Specified subset: CD45RA-negative fraction. Receptors were obtained from a woman in her thirties in good health.

DNA for the CDR3: TGTGCCAGCAGCTTGGGACCCCACATAGAGGGACGGCGAAACACCATATATTTT. It yields the protein CASSLGPHIEGRRNTIYF. V gene TRBV11-2 combines with J gene TRBJ1-3, with a weak D call TRBD1 (5 bases). Trimming removed 3 bases at V and 5 bases at J, with 23 bases between. This CDR3 is 18 amino acids long. The germline V gene encodes CDR1 SGHAT and CDR2 FQNNGV.

This clone was observed a few times. The rearrangement joins TRBV6-6 to TRBJ1-1; 7 bases align to TRBD1. The J segment lost 11 bases and the V segment lost 5 bases, leaving 11 bases of the junction unmatched. CDR1 and CDR2 (germline): MNHNY, SVGAGI (reference sequence). The CDR3 length is 13 residues. CDR3 bases: TGTGCCAGCAGTCCAAACAGGGGATGGGATGCTTTCTTT. Translated, it gives CASSPNRGWDAFF.

The chain joins TRBV5-4 to TRBJ2-3; TRBD2 agrees at 7 bases. The CDR3 totals 18 residues. Germline V gene sequence: CDR1 SGHNT, CDR2 YYREEE (reference sequence). V gave up 0 bases and J gave up 1 base; unmatched junction bases: 11. CDR3 loop: CASSLGAGAVDRTDTQYF. The CDR3 DNA reads as TGTGCCAGCAGCTTGGGGGCGGGAGCGGTTGATCGCACAGATACGCAGTATTTT.

This chain uses TRBV2 with TRBJ2-5; 9 bases line up with TRBD2. With the DNA end fitting TRBJ2-7 better, the J assignment may be wrong. This CDR3 region has 14 residues. Germline loops: CDR1 SNHLY, CDR2 FYNNEI. This CDR3 is CASSSGRNQYEQYF. Here the CDR3 DNA reads TGTGCCAGCAGTAGCGGGAGGAACCAATACGAGCAGTACTTC.

On this clone itself: At the DNA level, this CDR3 is encoded by other sequences in the same sample as well. The chain has TRBV11-3 and TRBJ2-5, with D possibly TRBD1 on 5 matching bases. This CDR3 is built from 13 residues. V was pared by 1 base and J by 2 bases, with 5 bases between. Germline CDR1 SGHNT, CDR2 YENEEA. The CDR3 region has the DNA TGTGCCAGCAGCTTAGGACAGCAAGAGACCCAGTACTTC. Protein sequence: CASSLGQQETQYF.

This CDR3 is CAWRGASGRSYEQYF. Written as DNA, the CDR3 is TGTGCCTGGAGGGGGGCTAGCGGGAGGTCCTACGAGCAGTACTTC. V gene TRBV30 combines with J gene TRBJ2-7, with 11 bases identical to TRBD2. Germline lookup yields CDR1 GTSNPN and CDR2 SVGIG (reference sequence). The CDR3 extends over 15 amino acids. V lost 3 bases and J lost 1; bases outside the gene matches: 5.

For the CDR3, the DNA is TGTGCCAGCAGCTTAATATCTCGGGCCCCTGGGGAGACCCAGTACTTC. Its protein product is CASSLISRAPGETQYF. The V and J genes are TRBV7-8 and TRBJ2-5; D not certain. Germline V lookup: CDR1 SGHVS, CDR2 FQNEAQ. Deletions cut 2 bases from V and 5 bases from J, with 18 bases between. This CDR3 is built from 16 residues.

The rearrangement uses TRBV5-1 and TRBJ2-7, with 12 bases matching TRBD2. This CDR3 spans 15 amino acids. CDR1 and CDR2 (germline): SGHRS, YFSETQ. Trimming removed 4 bases from V and 7 bases from J; junction bases left unmatched: 9. CDR3 in amino acids: CASSPGLAGSGEQYF. In nucleotides, the CDR3 is TGCGCCAGCAGCCCCGGACTAGCGGGGTCTGGGGAGCAGTACTTC.

The genes are TRBV29-1 and TRBJ1-2; D is unresolved. This CDR3 region has 14 residues. The V gene's germline CDR1 is SQVTM and CDR2 ANQGSEA. V gave up 3 bases and J gave up 1 base, with 12 bases separating them. The CDR3 sequence: CSVDGVQSNYGYTF. The CDR3 coding sequence is TGCAGCGTTGATGGGGTTCAGAGTAACTATGGCTACACCTTC.

This clone was counted between two and nine times. The chain employs TRBV7-2 and TRBJ1-4; D might be TRBD1 (5 bases). V was pared by 6 bases and J by 3 bases, with 11 bases between. This CDR3 is 14 amino acids long. Germline V lookup: CDR1 SGHTA, CDR2 FQGNSA. CDR3 in amino acids: CASRTGTANEKLFF. The CDR3 DNA follows: TGTGCCAGCAGAACCGGGACGGCTAATGAAAAACTGTTTTTT. Drawing the rest from reference TRBV7-2 and TRBJ1-4, the complete variable domain is GAGVSQSPSNKVTEKGKDVELRCDPISGHTALYWYRQSLGQGLEFLIYFQGNSAPDKSGLPSDRFSAERTGGSVSTLTIQRTQQEDSAVYLCASRTGTANEKLFFGSGTQLSVL.